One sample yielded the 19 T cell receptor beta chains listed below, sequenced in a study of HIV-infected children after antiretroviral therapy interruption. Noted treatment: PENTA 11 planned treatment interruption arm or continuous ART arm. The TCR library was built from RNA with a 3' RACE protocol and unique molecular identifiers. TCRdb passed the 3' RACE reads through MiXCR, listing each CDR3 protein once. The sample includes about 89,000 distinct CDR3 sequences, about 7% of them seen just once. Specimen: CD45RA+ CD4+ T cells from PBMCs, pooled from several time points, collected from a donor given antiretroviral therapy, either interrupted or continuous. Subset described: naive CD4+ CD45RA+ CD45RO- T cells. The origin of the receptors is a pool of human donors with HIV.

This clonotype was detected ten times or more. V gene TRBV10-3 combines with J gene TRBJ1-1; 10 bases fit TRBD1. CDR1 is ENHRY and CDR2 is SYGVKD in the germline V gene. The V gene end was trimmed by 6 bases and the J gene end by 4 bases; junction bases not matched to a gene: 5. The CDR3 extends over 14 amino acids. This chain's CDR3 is CAISRGQGSTEAFF. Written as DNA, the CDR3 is TGTGCCATCAGCCGGGGACAGGGGTCCACTGAAGCTTTCTTT.

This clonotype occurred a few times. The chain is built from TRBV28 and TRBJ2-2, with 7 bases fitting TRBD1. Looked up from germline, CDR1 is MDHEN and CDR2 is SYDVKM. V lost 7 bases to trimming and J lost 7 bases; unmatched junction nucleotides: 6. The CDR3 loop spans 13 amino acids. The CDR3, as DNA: TGTGCCAGCACCTACAGGGGCGTCGGGGAGCTGTTTTTT. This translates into CASTYRGVGELFF. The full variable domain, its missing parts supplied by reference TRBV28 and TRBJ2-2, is DVKVTQSSRYLVKRTGEKVFLECVQDMDHENMFWYRQDPGLGLRLIYFSYDVKMKEKGDIPEGYSVSREKKERFSLILESASTNQTSMYLCASTYRGVGELFFGEGSRLTVL.

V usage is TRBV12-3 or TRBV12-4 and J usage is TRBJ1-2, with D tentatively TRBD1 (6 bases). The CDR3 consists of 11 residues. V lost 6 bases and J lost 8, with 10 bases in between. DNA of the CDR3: TGTGCCAGCAGGAACAGGGTCGGCTACACCTTC. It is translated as CASRNRVGYTF.

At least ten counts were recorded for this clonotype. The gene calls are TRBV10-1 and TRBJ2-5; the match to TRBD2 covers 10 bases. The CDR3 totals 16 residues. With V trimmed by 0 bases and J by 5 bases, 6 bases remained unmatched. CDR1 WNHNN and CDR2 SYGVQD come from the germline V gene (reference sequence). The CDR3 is CASSESRLAGAETQYF. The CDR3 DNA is TGCGCCAGCAGTGAGTCGCGCCTAGCGGGGGCCGAGACCCAGTACTTC.

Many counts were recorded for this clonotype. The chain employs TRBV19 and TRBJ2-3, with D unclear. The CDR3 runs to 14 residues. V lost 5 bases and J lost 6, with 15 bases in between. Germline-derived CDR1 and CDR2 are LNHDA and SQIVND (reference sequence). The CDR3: CASSLSRTVDTQYF. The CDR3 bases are TGTGCCAGTAGTTTATCGCGGACGGTGGATACGCAGTATTTT.

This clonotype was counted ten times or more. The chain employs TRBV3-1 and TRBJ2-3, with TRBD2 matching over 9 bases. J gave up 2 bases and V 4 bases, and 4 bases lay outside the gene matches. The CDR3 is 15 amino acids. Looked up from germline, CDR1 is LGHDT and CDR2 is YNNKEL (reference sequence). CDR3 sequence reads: CASSPSGATTDTQYF. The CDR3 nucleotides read TGTGCCAGCAGCCCTAGCGGGGCGACCACAGATACGCAGTATTTT.

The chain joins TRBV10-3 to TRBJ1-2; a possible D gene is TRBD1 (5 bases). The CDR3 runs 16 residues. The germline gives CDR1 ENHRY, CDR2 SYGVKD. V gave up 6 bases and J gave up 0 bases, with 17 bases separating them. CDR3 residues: CAISIDHRPPNYGYTF. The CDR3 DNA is TGTGCCATCAGCATAGACCACAGGCCCCCTAACTATGGCTACACCTTC.

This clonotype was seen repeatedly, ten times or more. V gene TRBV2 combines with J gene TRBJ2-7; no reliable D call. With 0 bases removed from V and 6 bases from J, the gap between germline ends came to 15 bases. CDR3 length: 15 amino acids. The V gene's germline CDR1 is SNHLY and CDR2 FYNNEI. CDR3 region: CASSEAQDYFSEQYF. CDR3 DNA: TGTGCCAGCAGTGAAGCCCAAGATTATTTCTCCGAGCAGTACTTC.

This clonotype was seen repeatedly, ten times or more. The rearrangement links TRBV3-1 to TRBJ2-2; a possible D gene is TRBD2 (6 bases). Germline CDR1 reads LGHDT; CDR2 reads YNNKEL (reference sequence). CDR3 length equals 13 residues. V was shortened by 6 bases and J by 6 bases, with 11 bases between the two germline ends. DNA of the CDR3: TGTGCCAGCAGTCGAAGGGAGGCCGGGGAGCTGTTTTTT. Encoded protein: CASSRREAGELFF.

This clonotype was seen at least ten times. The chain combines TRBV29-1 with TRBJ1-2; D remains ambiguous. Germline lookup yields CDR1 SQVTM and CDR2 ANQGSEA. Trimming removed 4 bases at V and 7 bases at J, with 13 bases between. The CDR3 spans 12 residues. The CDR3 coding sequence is TGCAGCGTTGCCGCGGGTGGCGTTGGCTACACCTTC. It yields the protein CSVAAGGVGYTF.

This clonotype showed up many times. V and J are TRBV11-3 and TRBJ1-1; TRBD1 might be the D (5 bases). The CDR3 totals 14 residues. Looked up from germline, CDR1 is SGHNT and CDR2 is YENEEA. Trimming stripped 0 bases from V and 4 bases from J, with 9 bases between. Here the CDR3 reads CASSLEGTSTEAFF. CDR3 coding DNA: TGTGCCAGCAGCTTAGAAGGGACTTCCACTGAAGCTTTCTTT.

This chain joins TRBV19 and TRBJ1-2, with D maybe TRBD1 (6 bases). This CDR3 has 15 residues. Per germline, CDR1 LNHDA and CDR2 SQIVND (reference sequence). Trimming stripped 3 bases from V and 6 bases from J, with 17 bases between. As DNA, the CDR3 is TGTGCCAGTAGTATGAGGGGGGCAGGTTGGCATGGCTACACCTTC. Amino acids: CASSMRGAGWHGYTF.

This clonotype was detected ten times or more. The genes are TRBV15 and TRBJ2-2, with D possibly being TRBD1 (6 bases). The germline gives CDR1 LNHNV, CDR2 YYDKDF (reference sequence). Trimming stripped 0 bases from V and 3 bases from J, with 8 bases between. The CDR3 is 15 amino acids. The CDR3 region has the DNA TGTGCCACCAGCAGAGATAGGACAGACACCGGGGAGCTGTTTTTT. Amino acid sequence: CATSRDRTDTGELFF.

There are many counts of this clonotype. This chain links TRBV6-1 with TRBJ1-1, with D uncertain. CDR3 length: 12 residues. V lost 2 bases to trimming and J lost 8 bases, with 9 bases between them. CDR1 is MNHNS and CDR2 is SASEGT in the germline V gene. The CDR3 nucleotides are TGTGCCAGCAGTGAATGGGCAGTGGAAGCTTTCTTT. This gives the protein CASSEWAVEAFF.

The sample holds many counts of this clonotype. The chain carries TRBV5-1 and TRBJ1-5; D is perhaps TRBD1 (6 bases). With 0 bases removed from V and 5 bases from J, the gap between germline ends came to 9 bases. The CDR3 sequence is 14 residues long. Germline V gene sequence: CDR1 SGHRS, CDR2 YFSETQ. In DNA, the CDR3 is TGCGCCAGCAGCTTGGGGGCAGGGGATCAGCCCCAGCATTTT. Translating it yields CASSLGAGDQPQHF.

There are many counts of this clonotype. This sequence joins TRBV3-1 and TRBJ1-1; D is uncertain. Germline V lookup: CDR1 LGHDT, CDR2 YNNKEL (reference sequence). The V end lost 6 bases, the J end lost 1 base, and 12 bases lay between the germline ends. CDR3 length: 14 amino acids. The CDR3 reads CASSLNWGNTEAFF. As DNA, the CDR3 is TGTGCCAGCAGTCTAAACTGGGGGAACACTGAAGCTTTCTTT.

CDR3 residues: CSASARTANSPLHF. CDR3 coding DNA: TGCAGTGCTTCGGCCAGGACAGCGAATTCACCCCTCCACTTT. V is TRBV20-1 and J is TRBJ1-6; weak D call: TRBD1 (6 bases). CDR1 DFQATT and CDR2 SNEGSKA come from the germline V gene (reference sequence). V was pared by 5 bases and J by 7 bases, with 15 bases between. The CDR3 runs to 14 residues.

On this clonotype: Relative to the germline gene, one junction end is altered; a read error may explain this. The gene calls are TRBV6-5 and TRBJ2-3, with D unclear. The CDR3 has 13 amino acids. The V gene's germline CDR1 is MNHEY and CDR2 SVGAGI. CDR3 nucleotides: TGTGCCACCAGTGATCAGAGCTCAGATACGCAGTATTTT. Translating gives CATSDQSSDTQYF.

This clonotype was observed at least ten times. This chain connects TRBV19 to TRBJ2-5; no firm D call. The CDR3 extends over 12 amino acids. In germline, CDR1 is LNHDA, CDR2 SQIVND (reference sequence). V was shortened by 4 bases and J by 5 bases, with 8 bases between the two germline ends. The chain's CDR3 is CASSRGTETQYF. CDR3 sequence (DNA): TGTGCCAGTAGTAGGGGTACTGAGACCCAGTACTTC.